These T cell receptor beta chains were read from a single sample in a study of type 1 and type 2 diabetes patients. One entry per CDR3 protein results from TCRdb running MiXCR on the multiplex PCR reads. The repertoire holds 250,000 to 300,000 distinct CDR3 sequences, approximately 45% seen once, with around 15% in the top ten. Sequenced: peripheral blood mononuclear cells (PBMCs). The receptor source for this set is a man younger than 35 with type 2 diabetes. Both conserved end residues are part of each CDR3. D genes are given only for firm matches. A row's size may be missing; if present it is once, few, many or a size class.

d_gene	abundance	v_gene	len	j_gene	CDR3nt	CDR3aa
TRBD2	NA	TRBV20-1	16	TRBJ2-7	TGCAGTGCTAGTTCCCTAGAAGGGACTAGTTCCTACGAGCAGTACTTC	CSASSLEGTSSYEQYF
TRBD2	NA	TRBV7-3	19	TRBJ2-1	TGTGCCAGCAGCTTAACGGCTGGGAGACTAGCGGGTTCGTACAATGAGCAGTTCTTC	CASSLTAGRLAGSYNEQFF
NA	few	TRBV7-4	15	TRBJ2-5	TGTGCCAGCAGCTTAGTGGCCTCGTACCAAGAGACCCAGTACTTC	CASSLVASYQETQYF
NA	NA	TRBV2	12	TRBJ1-5	TGTGCCAGCAAGGATGATTTTCAGCCTCAGCATTTT	CASKDDFQPQHF
NA	NA	TRBV6-1	13	TRBJ2-7	TGTGCCATCAGAATAGGGGGGACCTACGAGCAGTACTTC	CAIRIGGTYEQYF
NA	NA	TRBV10-3	13	TRBJ1-2	TGTGCCATCAGCGAGCAGGGTTACGATGGCTACACCTTC	CAISEQGYDGYTF
TRBD1	NA	TRBV5-1	11	TRBJ2-7	TGCGCCAGCAGCCGGGACAGGGAGCAGTACTTC	CASSRDREQYF
TRBD2	once	TRBV7-2	15	TRBJ2-7	TGTGCCAGTACCGAGTCAGCGGGAATTGCCGACGAGCAGTACTTC	CASTESAGIADEQYF
NA	NA	TRBV20-1	13	TRBJ2-7	TGCAGTGCTAGAGATGCCGGGGTCGGCGAGCAGTACTTC	CSARDAGVGEQYF
NA	few	TRBV7-2	15	TRBJ2-5	TGTGCCAGCAGCCCCACAGGAAGGGGAGGCGAGACCCAGTACTTC	CASSPTGRGGETQYF
NA	NA	TRBV20-1	14	TRBJ1-1	TGCAGTGCTAGAGATCAGGGGTATGGCACTGAAGCTTTCTTT	CSARDQGYGTEAFF
NA	NA	TRBV7-2	15	TRBJ2-3	TGTGCCAGCAGCTTAGCCGGCGGCTACACAGATACGCAGTATTTT	CASSLAGGYTDTQYF
NA	few	TRBV29-1	12	TRBJ2-7	TGCAGCGTTAAGGCGGGGTACTACGAGCAGTACTTC	CSVKAGYYEQYF
NA	NA	TRBV6-5	14	TRBJ1-5	TGTGCCAGCAGTGCAGGGCGCGGCAATCAGCCCCAGCATTTT	CASSAGRGNQPQHF
NA	NA	TRBV19	15	TRBJ1-6	TGTGCCAGTAGTATTCTCCAGGGGATGGATTCACCCCTCCACTTT	CASSILQGMDSPLHF
NA	NA	TRBV5-1	17	TRBJ2-2	TGCGCCAGCAGTCCCTCGGGGGCAAGATACAGGGCCGGGGAGCTGTTTTTT	CASSPSGARYRAGELFF
NA	few	TRBV12-5	11	TRBJ2-1	TGTGCTAGTGGCCCGGAGGATGAGCAGTTCTTC	CASGPEDEQFF
NA	NA	TRBV18	14	TRBJ2-3	TGTGCCAGCTCAAGACAGGACCTCACAGATACGCAGTATTTT	CASSRQDLTDTQYF
NA	NA	TRBV30	15	TRBJ2-3	TGTGCCTGGAGTGACGACAGGACCACGGCAGATGCGCAGTATTTT	CAWSDDRTTADAQYF
TRBD2	NA	TRBV20-1	15	TRBJ2-7	TGCAGTGCTAGAGGGAGACTAGCGAGCGCCTACGAGCAGTACTTC	CSARGRLASAYEQYF
NA	few	TRBV7-2	16	TRBJ2-1	TGTGCCAGCAGCTCGCGGGGGGACAGGGTATACAATGAGCAGTTCTTC	CASSSRGDRVYNEQFF
NA	NA	TRBV28	14	TRBJ1-5	TGTGCCAGCAGGCCCTCAGTTAGCAATCAGCCCCAGCATTTT	CASRPSVSNQPQHF
TRBD1	NA	TRBV28	14	TRBJ1-6	TGTGCCAGCAGGCCGGGACAGGGAGGATCACCCCTCCACTTT	CASRPGQGGSPLHF
NA	NA	TRBV7-3	13	TRBJ1-2	TGTGCCAGCAGCTTAAACGGTCGAGATGGCTACACCTTC	CASSLNGRDGYTF
NA	NA	TRBV11-2	15	TRBJ2-5	TGTGCCAGCAGCCCACCCAGGCCTAGTCGGGAGACCCAGTACTTC	CASSPPRPSRETQYF
NA	NA	TRBV28	12	TRBJ2-1	TGTGCCAGCTCAAGGGGGGACAATGAGCAGTTCTTC	CASSRGDNEQFF
NA	NA	TRBV28	14	TRBJ1-1	TGTGCCAGCAGTCGCCCCGTCGGGGGCACTGAAGCTTTCTTT	CASSRPVGGTEAFF
NA	NA	TRBV20-1	15	TRBJ1-3	TGCAGTGCTAGAGATCTTGTTCTCGGTGGAAACACCATATATTTT	CSARDLVLGGNTIYF
NA	NA	TRBV19	16	TRBJ1-2	TGTGCCAGTAGTCGGCAGGGCTCCACAGCTAACTATGGCTACACCTTC	CASSRQGSTANYGYTF
NA	NA	TRBV28	12	TRBJ1-1	TGTGCCAGCCGTCCTCCGAACACTGAAGCTTTCTTT	CASRPPNTEAFF
NA	NA	TRBV5-1	14	TRBJ1-2	TGCGCCAGCAGCCCTGGACAGATGAACTATGGCTACACCTTC	CASSPGQMNYGYTF
NA	few	TRBV20-1	16	TRBJ2-1	TGCAGTGCTAGAGTGATCGGGAGATCCCCTTACAATGAGCAGTTCTTC	CSARVIGRSPYNEQFF
TRBD1	few	TRBV2	12	TRBJ2-1	TGTGCCAGCAGTGTGACAGGGCGCGAGCAGTTCTTC	CASSVTGREQFF
TRBD1	NA	TRBV7-6	15	TRBJ2-1	TGTGCCAGCAGCTTGGACAGGAGATCCTACAATGAGCAGTTCTTC	CASSLDRRSYNEQFF
NA	many	TRBV10-3	12	TRBJ1-2	TGTGCTATTCAGCCAGGGAACTATGGCTACACCTTC	CAIQPGNYGYTF
TRBD2	NA	TRBV7-8	17	TRBJ2-2	TGTGCCAGCAGCTTAGGACTAGCGGGCACGAACACCGGGGAGCTGTTTTTT	CASSLGLAGTNTGELFF
NA	many	TRBV25-1	10	TRBJ1-1	TGTGCCACCTCGGACACTGAAGCTTTCTTT	CATSDTEAFF